This paragraph covers one T cell receptor (beta chain) sequence. Its cognate antigen has yet to be identified. It has no much larger one-base neighbor in the sample; base qualities were not kept. TCRbeta CDR3 regions were amplified from genomic DNA by means of the immunoSEQ Assay, a bias-controlled multiplex PCR. On the authors' methods: Nucleated cell counts per sample were estimated from amplification of reference gene primers within the assay. To quantify the absolute abundance of each unique TCRbeta CDR3 rearrangement, sequence reads were collapsed and filtered. Productive Simpson clonality was computed per sample as the square root of Simpson's diversity index over productive rearrangements. Sourced from immuneACCESS, this table was stored by TCRdb with only in-frame sequences that have V and J called. A share of the clones is absent; for the studies checked, an unresolved V gene accounts for under half, and the remainder has no known explanation. V, J and clone size are those of that table, while D and trimming were read from the DNA. This sample has some 140,000 clones in its table, and about 80% of those were observed once. Around 32% of the sample belongs to the ten largest clones.

The collaborating institutions used their own protocols to collect whole blood in K2EDTA tubes. For TCRbeta analysis, collaborators shipped samples in one of three forms: frozen whole blood, isolated PBMCs, or DNA extracted from either of those sample types. This sample was included in a study of blood T cell repertoires in COVID-19 (dated by TCRdb to 2018 to 2021). For the study in its entirety: Collaborator samples came from the United States, Italy and Spain and covered acute and convalescent phases of COVID-19. The material from the prospective study consisted of cDNA or gDNA derived from T cells, B-cell-depleted T cells, or PBMCs. The repertoires were released in a freely available public database meant as a resource for research on the immune response to SARS-CoV-2. A de-identified subject ID, COVID-19 status, age in years and sex were almost always included in the sample metadata. Subjects who had been exposed to COVID-19, were actively infected with it, or had recovered from it provided the deeply sampled blood TCRbeta repertoires that made up the dataset. Where HLA class I and class II types were available, the types were taken from metadata supplied by the sample provider, not from assay-based typing. Samples came from the ongoing ImmuneRACE study (first 160 participants) plus 1,254 subjects from 6 global collaborators. Beyond this particular receptor, the publication reports: The amount of clinical and demographic metadata varied by source and participant and was provided uncurated.

The cysteine opens and the phenylalanine closes a CDR3 of 15 amino acids. Solely the CDR3 DNA is kept, with 45 bases framed from the first base. V is clipped by 4 bases and J by 4 bases, and the sequence between their germline boundaries is 17 bases long. Based on the germline V gene, the CDR1 and CDR2 sequences are SGDLS and YYNGEE. Sequenced: peripheral blood. The chain is made from TRBV9 and TRBJ1-2; no D gene can be assigned with confidence. The origin of this receptor is a woman aged 60-75 years with acute or convalescent COVID-19. The DNA sequence is TGTGCCAGCAGCCCCGTCCGGGGTCGAGTCTATGGCTACACCTTC. Protein translation: CASSPVRGRVYGYTF.